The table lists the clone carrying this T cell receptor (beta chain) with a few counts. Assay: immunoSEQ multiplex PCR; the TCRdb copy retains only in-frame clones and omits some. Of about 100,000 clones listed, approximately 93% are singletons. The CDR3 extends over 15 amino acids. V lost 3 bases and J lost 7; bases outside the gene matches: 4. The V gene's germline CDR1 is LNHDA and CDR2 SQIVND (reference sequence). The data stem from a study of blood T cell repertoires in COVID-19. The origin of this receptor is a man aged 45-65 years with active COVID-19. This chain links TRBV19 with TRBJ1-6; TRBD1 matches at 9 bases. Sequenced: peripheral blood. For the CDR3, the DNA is TGTGCCAGTAGTATGTTTGGACAGGGGAATTCACCCCTCCACTTT. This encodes CASSMFGQGNSPLHF.